This T cell receptor (beta chain) came from a study of beta chain features in type 1 diabetes. Turning to the study itself: Over all samples combined, about 99,000,000 sorted cells were examined. Whole-study results and caveats: More deletions and fewer insertions at VDJ junctions were seen in type 1 diabetes patients.

Isolation of CD4+ naive, central memory, regulatory and stem cell-like memory cells was achieved by sorting via CD45RO/CCR7/CD25/CD127/CD95/CD27. All of the isolated RNA was reverse transcribed, so expressed TCRB transcripts were sequenced. The method was immunoSEQ multiplex PCR; TCRdb's version includes in-frame clones alone and lacks a portion of them. The sample yields hundreds of thousands of clones, roughly 10% seen once. This clone was recorded a few times. Its target is unknown. V lost 9 bases, J lost 2 bases, and 23 bases lay in between. The CDR3 contains 16 residues. The sequence came from a woman younger than 35 in good health. The source material was naive CD4+ T cells from blood. This chain joins TRBV23-1 and TRBJ2-7, with D possibly TRBD1 on 6 matching bases. TRBV23-1 is marked as an open reading frame, function uncertain. The CDR3 DNA reads TGCGCCAGGGGGATCGGTCCGGGACACCTGACCTACGAGCAGTACTTC. Residues: CARGIGPGHLTYEQYF.